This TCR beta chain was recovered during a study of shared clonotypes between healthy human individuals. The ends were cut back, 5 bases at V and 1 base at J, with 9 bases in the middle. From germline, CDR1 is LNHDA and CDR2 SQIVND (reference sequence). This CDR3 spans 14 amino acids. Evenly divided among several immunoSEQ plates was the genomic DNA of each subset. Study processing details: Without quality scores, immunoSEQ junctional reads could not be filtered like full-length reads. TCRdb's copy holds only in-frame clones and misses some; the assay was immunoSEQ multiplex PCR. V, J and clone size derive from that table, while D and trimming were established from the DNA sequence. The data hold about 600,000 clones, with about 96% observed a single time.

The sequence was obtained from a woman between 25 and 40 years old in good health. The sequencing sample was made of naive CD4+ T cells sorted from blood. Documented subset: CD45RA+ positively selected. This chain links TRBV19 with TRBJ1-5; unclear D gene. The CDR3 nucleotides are TGTGCCAGTAGTGTCCTCGGGAGCAATCAGCCCCAGCATTTT. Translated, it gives CASSVLGSNQPQHF.